This TCR beta chain stems from a study of glioma-infiltrating T cells (dated by TCRdb to the mid-2010s). For the wider study: Low-grade gliomas were WHO grade II oligodendrogliomas or astrocytomas, and glioblastomas were WHO grade IV tumors sampled at initial rather than recurrent diagnosis. Glioma patients received dexamethasone for six or fewer days before surgery. Sequencing coverage of about 4.5- to 11-fold of some 1 million peripheral T cells was targeted for blood libraries. Glioma tissue, non-neoplastic brain tissue and matched peripheral blood mononuclear cells were used as sources from which TCR alpha- and beta-chain repertoires were sequenced. Each tissue-infiltrating repertoire was compared with the same patient's peripheral blood repertoire to measure divergence between tissue and blood T-cell populations. The paired cohort was made up of three low-grade glioma patients, about 8 primary glioblastoma patients and three non-glioma patients who contributed non-neoplastic brain tissue. Results the study describes overall, beyond this receptor: Very few CDR3 sequences were found to be shared between tissue and blood, and this scarcity was attributed to high CDR3 diversity and limited sampling. Patients with low tissue-blood divergence were marked by a signature set of shared blood CDR3 motifs, and this signature set was depleted in highly divergent patients. Group comparisons were based on small numbers of patients: three non-neoplastic, three low-grade glioma and about eight glioblastoma patients. VJ-independent divergence between tissue and blood was below expectation in non-neoplastic patients but above expectation in all gliomas, especially low-grade gliomas.

Immediately after resection, surgical brain or tumor specimens were cryofrozen in liquid nitrogen, and peripheral blood cells were collected at the same time. Regarding this clonotype: No antigen is known for it. The sample holds no much larger clone one base away, and base qualities are not on file.

The iRepertoire nested amplicon-rescue multiplex PCR (arm-PCR) platform was used to amplify TCR alpha and beta CDR3 regions from RNA. One-step reverse transcription and amplification used about 85-400 ng of tissue mRNA or PBMC total RNA as input. Following bead purification, Illumina adapters were added by a secondary multiplex PCR, and the libraries were gel-purified between 200 and 400 bp. Libraries carried internal 6-nucleotide barcodes used for demultiplexing. Sequencing of the libraries was done on an Illumina MiSeq using 2x220 or 2x250 nucleotide paired-end reads. Under the source paper's analysis protocol: FLASH 1.2.11 was used to merge paired reads, and BWA-MEM then aligned the reads to the GRCh37 human genome before TRA and TRB reads were extracted. For V and J assignment, an IMGT-derived reference of cassette sequences and CDR3 motifs that included pseudogenes was used. Reads were translated in three frames, and productive CDR3s were defined as those with a C...FGXG motif and no stop codons. Unique combinations of V-J cassette pair and CDR3 amino acid sequence were defined as clonotypes. Reads were filtered by Hamming distance, thresholded by each sample's sequence error rate in mapped regions. In-frame beta chains were kept once TCRdb had trimmed the public reads at Q25 with fastp and called clones with MiXCR. CDR3 protein sequences are deduplicated, and each keeps its most common genes and DNA. V and J calls and clone size were set by TCRdb, not the authors. This sample has approximately 400,000 distinct CDR3 sequences in its table, and 41% of those were observed once. Approximately 12% of the sample comes from the top ten.

The material sequenced was glioma tissue, nonneoplastic brain tissue, or PBMCs (not recorded which). The sequence was obtained from a human donor with low-grade glioma or glioblastoma, undergoing nonglioma brain surgery, or in good health (not recorded which).

The encoded CDR3 is CASSLRLREYAYNEQFF. The DNA reads TGTGCCAGCAGCTTACGTCTGCGGGAATATGCCTACAATGAGCAGTTCTTC. The sequence links TRBV7-2 to TRBJ2-1, and perhaps TRBD2 as D gene, on 6 matching bases. The germline V gene gives CDR1 as SGHTA and CDR2 as FQGNSA. Trimming takes 2 bases from V and 2 bases from J, and the germline ends sit 16 bases apart. The CDR3, from cysteine to phenylalanine, totals 17 residues. The read is trimmed to its CDR3 DNA, 51 bases read in frame from base 1.